This T cell receptor beta chain emerged from a study of blood T cells in healthy people across ages. In the study overall: About one barcoded TCR beta cDNA was captured per two T cells. General study points: The study found more naive CD4+ cells and higher diversity in long-lived than aged donors. Per million T cells, TCR beta diversity dropped about linearly as age rose. Expanded clonotype shifts may have been confounded, as the donors had an unknown CMV status.

This clonotype was observed a few times. Its antigen is undetermined. CDR3 length: 16 residues. The germline CDR1 and CDR2 sequences are SGHRS and YFSETQ. The trim removed 1 base at V and 4 bases at J, leaving 2 bases unmatched. A second PCR of 7 to 11 cycles used a sample-barcoded 5' primer and a J-beta primer mix. TCRdb re-called the 5' RACE reads with MiXCR, one entry per CDR3 protein. The sample holds hundreds of thousands of distinct CDR3 sequences; about 48% are singletons and the top ten take roughly an eighth. The sample comprised blood. The sequence was obtained from a man younger than 45 in good health. This rearrangement joins TRBV5-1 to TRBJ2-1; 13 nucleotides match TRBD2. CDR3 DNA sequence: TGCGCCAGCAGCTTGACTAGCGGGGGGGCGTACAATGAGCAGTTCTTC. As protein: CASSLTSGGAYNEQFF.